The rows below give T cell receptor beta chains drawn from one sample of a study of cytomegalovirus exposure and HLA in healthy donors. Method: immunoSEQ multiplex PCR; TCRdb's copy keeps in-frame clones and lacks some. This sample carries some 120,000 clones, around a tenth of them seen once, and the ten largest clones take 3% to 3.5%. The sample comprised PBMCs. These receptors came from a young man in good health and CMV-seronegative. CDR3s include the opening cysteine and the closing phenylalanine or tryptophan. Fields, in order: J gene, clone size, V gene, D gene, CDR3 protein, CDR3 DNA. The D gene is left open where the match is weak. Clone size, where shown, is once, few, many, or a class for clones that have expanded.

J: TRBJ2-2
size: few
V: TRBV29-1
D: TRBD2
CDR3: CSALIAGGPLGELFF
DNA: TGCAGCGCCCTTATAGCGGGAGGGCCATTGGGGGAGCTGTTTTTT

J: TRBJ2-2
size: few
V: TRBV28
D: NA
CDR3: CASSFPSGDISELTGELFF
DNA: TGTGCCAGCAGTTTTCCTTCAGGCGACATCTCCGAACTTACCGGGGAGCTGTTTTTT

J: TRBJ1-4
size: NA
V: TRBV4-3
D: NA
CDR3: CASSQDIQGGLEKLFF
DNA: TGCGCCAGCAGCCAAGATATACAGGGCGGGTTGGAAAAACTGTTTTTT

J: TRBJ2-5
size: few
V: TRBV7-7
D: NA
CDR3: CASSLARGETQYF
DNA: TGTGCTAGCAGCTTAGCACGAGGAGAGACCCAGTACTTC

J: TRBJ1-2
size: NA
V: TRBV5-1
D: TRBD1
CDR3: CASSISGQGTIGGYTF
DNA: TGCGCCAGCAGCATCTCTGGACAGGGAACTATCGGCGGCTACACCTTC

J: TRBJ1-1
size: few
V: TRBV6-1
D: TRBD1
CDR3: CASSEAGGQTEAFF
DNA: TGTGCCAGCAGTGAAGCAGGGGGCCAAACTGAAGCTTTCTTT

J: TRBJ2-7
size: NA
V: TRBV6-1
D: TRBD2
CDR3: CASSGGGRFYEQYF
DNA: TGTGCCAGCAGTGGCGGGGGGCGCTTCTACGAGCAGTACTTC

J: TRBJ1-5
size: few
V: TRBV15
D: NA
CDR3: CATSRGGEGQPQHF
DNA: TGTGCCACCAGCAGGGGAGGGGAAGGTCAGCCCCAGCATTTT

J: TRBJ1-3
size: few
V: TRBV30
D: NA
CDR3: CAWSHRRRDSGNTIYF
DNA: TGTGCCTGGAGTCACCGAAGGCGGGACTCTGGAAACACCATATATTTT

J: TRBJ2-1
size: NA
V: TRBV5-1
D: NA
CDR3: CASTPRFGDTLLNEQFF
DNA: TGCGCCAGCACGCCCCGGTTTGGGGACACCCTCCTCAATGAGCAGTTCTTC

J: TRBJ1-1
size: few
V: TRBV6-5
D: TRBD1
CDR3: CASSYSGQSNTEAFF
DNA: TGTGCCAGCAGTTACTCGGGACAGTCGAACACTGAAGCTTTCTTT

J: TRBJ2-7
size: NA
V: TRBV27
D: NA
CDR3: CASSPTSVFSYEQYF
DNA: TGTGCCAGCAGTCCAACTAGTGTTTTTTCCTACGAGCAGTACTTC

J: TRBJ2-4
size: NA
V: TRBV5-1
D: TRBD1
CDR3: CASSLTGGAKNIQYF
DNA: TGCGCCAGCAGCTTAACAGGGGGGGCCAAAAACATTCAGTACTTC

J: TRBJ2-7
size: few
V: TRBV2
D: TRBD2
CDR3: CASRTSGLYEQYF
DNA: TGTGCCAGCAGGACTAGCGGGTTATACGAGCAGTACTTC

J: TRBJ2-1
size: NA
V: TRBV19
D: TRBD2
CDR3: CASSPSGGRYNEQFF
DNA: TGTGCCAGTAGCCCTAGCGGGGGGCGCTACAATGAGCAGTTCTTC

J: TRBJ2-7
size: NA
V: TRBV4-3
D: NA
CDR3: CASSQGRSSYEQYF
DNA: TGCGCCAGCAGCCAAGGACGGAGCTCCTACGAGCAGTACTTC

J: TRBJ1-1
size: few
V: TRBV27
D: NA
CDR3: CASSFYRVGNTEAFF
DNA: TGTGCCAGCAGTTTCTACAGGGTAGGGAACACTGAAGCTTTCTTT

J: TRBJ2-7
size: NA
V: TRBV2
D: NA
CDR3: CASREGRDNAYEQYF
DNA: TGTGCCAGCAGGGAAGGCCGGGACAATGCCTACGAGCAGTACTTC

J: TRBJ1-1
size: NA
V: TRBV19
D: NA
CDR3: CASSRGGGGMNTEAFF
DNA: TGTGCCAGTAGTCGAGGCGGGGGGGGGATGAACACTGAAGCTTTCTTT

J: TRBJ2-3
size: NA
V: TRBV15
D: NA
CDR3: CATSSGLGQNTDTQYF
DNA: TGTGCCACCAGCAGCGGTCTAGGACAGAACACAGATACGCAGTATTTT

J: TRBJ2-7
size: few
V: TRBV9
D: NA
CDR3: CASSVGDKDYEQYF
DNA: TGTGCCAGCAGCGTAGGGGACAAAGACTACGAGCAGTACTTC

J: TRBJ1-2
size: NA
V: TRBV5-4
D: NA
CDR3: CASSSGGDARNYGYTF
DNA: TGTGCCAGCAGCTCCGGGGGGGACGCGAGGAACTATGGCTACACCTTC

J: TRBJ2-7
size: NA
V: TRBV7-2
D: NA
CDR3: CASSLSYEQYF
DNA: TGTGCCAGCAGCTTATCATACGAGCAGTACTTC

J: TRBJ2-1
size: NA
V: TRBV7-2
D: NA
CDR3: CASSFGGAFSYNEQFF
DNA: TGTGCCAGCAGCTTTGGGGGGGCCTTCTCCTACAATGAGCAGTTCTTC

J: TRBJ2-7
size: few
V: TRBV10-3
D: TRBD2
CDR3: CAITELAGVYEQYF
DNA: TGTGCCATCACGGAGCTAGCGGGAGTCTACGAGCAGTACTTC

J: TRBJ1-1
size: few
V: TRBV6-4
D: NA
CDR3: CASSDGGTEAFF
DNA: TGTGCCAGCAGTGACGGCGGAACTGAAGCTTTCTTT

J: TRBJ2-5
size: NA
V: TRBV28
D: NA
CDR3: CASSLSLDGEIQETQYF
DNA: TGTGCCAGCAGTTTGTCCCTGGACGGGGAAATCCAAGAGACCCAGTACTTC

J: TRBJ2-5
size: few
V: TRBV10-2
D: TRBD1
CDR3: CASSGTGLETQYF
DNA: TGCGCCAGCAGTGGGACAGGGTTGGAGACCCAGTACTTC

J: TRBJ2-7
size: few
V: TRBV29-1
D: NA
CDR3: CSVTTGTSSYEQYF
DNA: TGCAGCGTTACTACCGGGACAAGCTCCTACGAGCAGTACTTC

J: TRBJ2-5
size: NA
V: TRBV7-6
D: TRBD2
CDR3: CASSRGGGRAGETQYF
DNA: TGTGCCAGCAGCCGAGGCGGAGGGAGGGCCGGGGAGACCCAGTACTTC

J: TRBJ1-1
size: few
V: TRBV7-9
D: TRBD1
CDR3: CASSEGQGMEAFF
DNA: TGTGCCAGCAGCGAGGGACAGGGAATGGAAGCTTTCTTT

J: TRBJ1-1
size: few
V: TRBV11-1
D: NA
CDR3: CASSLVGGGATEAFF
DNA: TGTGCCAGCAGCTTAGTTGGTGGAGGGGCCACTGAAGCTTTCTTT

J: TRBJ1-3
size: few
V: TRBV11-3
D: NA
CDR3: CASSPDSTGPRGNTIYF
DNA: TGTGCCAGCAGCCCGGACTCTACAGGGCCCCGGGGAAACACCATATATTTT

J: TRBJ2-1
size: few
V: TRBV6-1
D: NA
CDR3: CASSASLAGSGEQFF
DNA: TGTGCCAGCAGTGCTTCTCTAGCCGGGTCGGGTGAGCAGTTCTTC

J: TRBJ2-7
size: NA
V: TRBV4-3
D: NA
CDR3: CASSQDSGYEQYF
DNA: TGCGCCAGCAGCCAAGATAGCGGTTACGAGCAGTACTTC

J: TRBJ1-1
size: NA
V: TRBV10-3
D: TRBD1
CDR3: CAISKGQGQAFF
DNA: TGTGCCATCAGTAAAGGACAGGGTCAAGCTTTCTTT

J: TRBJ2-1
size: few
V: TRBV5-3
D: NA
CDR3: CARIGGGPYNEQFF
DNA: TGTGCCAGAATCGGCGGGGGCCCCTACAATGAGCAGTTCTTC

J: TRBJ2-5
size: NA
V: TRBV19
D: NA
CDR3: CASTLGAEETQYF
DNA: TGTGCCAGTACCCTAGGGGCAGAAGAGACCCAGTACTTC

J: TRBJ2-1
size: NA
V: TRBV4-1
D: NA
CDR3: CASSQNGYNEQFF
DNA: TGCGCCAGCAGCCAAAACGGTTACAATGAGCAGTTCTTC

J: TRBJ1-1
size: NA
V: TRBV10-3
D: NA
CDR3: CAISENAQGTEAFF
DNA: TGTGCCATCAGTGAGAATGCGCAGGGCACTGAAGCTTTCTTT

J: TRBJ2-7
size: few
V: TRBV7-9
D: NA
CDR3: CASSHSYEQYF
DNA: TGTGCCAGCAGCCACTCCTACGAGCAGTACTTC

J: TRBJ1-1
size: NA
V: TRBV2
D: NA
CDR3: CASAGEMNTEAFF
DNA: TGTGCCAGCGCCGGGGAGATGAACACTGAAGCTTTCTTT

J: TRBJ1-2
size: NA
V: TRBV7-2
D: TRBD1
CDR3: CASSPGGRDGYTF
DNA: TGTGCCAGCAGCCCAGGGGGACGGGATGGCTACACCTTC